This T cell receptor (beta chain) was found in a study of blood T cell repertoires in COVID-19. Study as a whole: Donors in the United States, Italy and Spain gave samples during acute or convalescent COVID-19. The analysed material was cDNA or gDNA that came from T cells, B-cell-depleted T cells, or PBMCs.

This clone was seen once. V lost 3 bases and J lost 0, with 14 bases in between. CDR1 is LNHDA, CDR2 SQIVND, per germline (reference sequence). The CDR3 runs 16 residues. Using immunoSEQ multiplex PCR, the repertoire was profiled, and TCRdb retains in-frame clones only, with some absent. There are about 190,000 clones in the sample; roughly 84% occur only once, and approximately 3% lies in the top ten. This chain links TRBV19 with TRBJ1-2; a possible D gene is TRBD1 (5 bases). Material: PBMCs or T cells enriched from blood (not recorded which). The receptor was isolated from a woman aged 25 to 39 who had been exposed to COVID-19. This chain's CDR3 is CASSIVTGWSNYGYTF. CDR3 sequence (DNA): TGTGCCAGTAGTATCGTAACAGGATGGTCTAACTATGGCTACACCTTC. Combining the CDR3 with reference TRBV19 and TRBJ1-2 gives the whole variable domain DGGITQSPKYLFRKEGQNVTLSCEQNLNHDAMYWYRQDPGQGLRLIYYSQIVNDFQKGDIAEGYSVSREKKESFPLTVTSAQKNPTAFYLCASSIVTGWSNYGYTFGSGTRLTVV.